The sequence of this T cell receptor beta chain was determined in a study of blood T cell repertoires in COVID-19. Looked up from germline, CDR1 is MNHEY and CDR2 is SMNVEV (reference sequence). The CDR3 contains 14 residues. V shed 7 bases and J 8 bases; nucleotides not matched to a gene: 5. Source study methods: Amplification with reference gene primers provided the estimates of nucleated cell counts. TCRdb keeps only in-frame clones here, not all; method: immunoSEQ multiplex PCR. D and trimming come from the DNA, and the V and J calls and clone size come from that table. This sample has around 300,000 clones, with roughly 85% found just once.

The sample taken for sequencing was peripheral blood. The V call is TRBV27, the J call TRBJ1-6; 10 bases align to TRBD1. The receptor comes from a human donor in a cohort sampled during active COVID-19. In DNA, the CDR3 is TGTGCCAGCAAACTCGGACAGGGGGATTCACCCCTCCACTTT. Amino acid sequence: CASKLGQGDSPLHF.